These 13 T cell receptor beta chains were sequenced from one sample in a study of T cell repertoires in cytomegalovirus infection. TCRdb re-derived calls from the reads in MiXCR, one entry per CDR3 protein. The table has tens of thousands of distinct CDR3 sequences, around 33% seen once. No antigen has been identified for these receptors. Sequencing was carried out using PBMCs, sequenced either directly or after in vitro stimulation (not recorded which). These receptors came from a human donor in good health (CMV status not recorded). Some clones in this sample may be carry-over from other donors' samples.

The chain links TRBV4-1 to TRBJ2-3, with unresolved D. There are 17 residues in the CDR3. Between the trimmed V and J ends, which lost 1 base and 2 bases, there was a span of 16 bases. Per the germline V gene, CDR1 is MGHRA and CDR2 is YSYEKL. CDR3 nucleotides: TGCGCCAGCAGCCAAGTTCAAACGGAGCTCCCCACAGATACGCAGTATTTT. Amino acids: CASSQVQTELPTDTQYF.

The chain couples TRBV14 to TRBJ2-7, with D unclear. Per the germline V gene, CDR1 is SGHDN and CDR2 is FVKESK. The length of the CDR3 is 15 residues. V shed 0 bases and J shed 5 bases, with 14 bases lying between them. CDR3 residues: CASSQDYGSVDEQYF. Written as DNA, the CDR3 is TGTGCCAGCAGCCAAGATTACGGCAGTGTCGACGAGCAGTACTTC.

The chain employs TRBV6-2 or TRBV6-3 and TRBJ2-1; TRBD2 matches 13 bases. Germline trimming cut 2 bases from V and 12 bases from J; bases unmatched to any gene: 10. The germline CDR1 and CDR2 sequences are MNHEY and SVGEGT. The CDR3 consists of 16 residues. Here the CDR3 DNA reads TGTGCCAGCAGTTACACCGGACTAGCGGGGGTTGTCGGGCAGTTCTTC. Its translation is CASSYTGLAGVVGQFF.

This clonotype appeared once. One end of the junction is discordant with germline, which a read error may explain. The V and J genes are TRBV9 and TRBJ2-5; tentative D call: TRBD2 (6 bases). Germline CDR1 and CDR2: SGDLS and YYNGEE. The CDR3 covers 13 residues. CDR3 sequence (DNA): TGTGCCAGCAGCGTGGGACTGGAAGAGACCCAGCACTTC. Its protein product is CASSVGLEETQHF.

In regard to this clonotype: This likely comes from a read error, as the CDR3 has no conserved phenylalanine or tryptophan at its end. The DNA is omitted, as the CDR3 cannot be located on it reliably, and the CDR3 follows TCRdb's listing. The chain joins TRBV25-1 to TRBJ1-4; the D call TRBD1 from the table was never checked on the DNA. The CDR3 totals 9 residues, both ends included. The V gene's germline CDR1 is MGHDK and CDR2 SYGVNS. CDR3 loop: CASSDPLGL.

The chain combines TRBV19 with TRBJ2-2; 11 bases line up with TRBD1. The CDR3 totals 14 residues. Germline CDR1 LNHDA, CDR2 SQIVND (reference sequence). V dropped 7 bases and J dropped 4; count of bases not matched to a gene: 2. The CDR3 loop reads CASKGTGGTGELFF. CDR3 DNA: TGTGCCAGTAAGGGGACAGGGGGCACCGGGGAGCTGTTTTTT.

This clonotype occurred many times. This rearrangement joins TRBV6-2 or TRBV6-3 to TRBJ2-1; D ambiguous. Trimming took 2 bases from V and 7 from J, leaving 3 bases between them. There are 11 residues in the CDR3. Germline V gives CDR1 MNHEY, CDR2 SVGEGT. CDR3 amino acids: CASSYPNEQFF. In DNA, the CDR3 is TGTGCCAGCAGTTACCCGAATGAGCAGTTCTTC.

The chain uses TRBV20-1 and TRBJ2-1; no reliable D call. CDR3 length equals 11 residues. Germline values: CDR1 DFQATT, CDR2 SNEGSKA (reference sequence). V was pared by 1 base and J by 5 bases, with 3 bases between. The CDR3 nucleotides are TGCAGTGCTAGAGGCGACAATGAGCAGTTCTTC. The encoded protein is CSARGDNEQFF.

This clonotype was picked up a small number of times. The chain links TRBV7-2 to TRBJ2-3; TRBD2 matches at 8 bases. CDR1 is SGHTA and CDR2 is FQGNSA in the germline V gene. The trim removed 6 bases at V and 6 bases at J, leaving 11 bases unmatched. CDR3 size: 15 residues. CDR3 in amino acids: CASRTTGLGWDTQYF. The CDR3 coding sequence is TGTGCCAGCAGGACCACGGGACTAGGTTGGGATACGCAGTATTTT. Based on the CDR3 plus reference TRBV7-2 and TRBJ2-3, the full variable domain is GAGVSQSPSNKVTEKGKDVELRCDPISGHTALYWYRQSLGQGLEFLIYFQGNSAPDKSGLPSDRFSAERTGGSVSTLTIQRTQQEDSAVYLCASRTTGLGWDTQYFGPGTRLTVL.

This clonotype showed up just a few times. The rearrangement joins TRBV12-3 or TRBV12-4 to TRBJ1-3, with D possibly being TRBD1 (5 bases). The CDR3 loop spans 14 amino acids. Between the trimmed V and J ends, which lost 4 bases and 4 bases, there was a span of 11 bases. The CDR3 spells CASSYGGRGNTIYF. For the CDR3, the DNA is TGTGCCAGCAGTTATGGGGGTAGAGGAAACACCATATATTTT.

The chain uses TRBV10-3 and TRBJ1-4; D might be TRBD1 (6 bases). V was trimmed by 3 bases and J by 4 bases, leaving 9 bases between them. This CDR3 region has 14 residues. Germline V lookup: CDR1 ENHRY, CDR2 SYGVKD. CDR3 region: CAISDEGGNEKLFF. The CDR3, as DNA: TGTGCCATCAGTGACGAGGGGGGTAATGAAAAACTGTTTTTT.

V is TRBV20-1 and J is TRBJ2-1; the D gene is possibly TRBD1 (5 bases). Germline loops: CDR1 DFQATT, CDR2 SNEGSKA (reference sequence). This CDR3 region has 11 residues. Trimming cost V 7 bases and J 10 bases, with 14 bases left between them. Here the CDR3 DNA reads TGCAGTGTCTCAGGGCCTAGAGAGCAGTTCTTC. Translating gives CSVSGPREQFF.

The CDR3 sequence is CASSLLSGGVPGELFF. The CDR3 DNA follows: TGTGCCAGCAGCTTACTTTCCGGGGGAGTCCCCGGGGAGCTGTTTTTT. The chain recombines TRBV7-7 with TRBJ2-2, with TRBD2 as a possible D gene (6 bases). Germline V gene sequence: CDR1 SSHAT, CDR2 FNYEAQ (reference sequence). The CDR3 contains 16 residues. Trimming shortened V by 2 bases and J by 6 bases, and 16 bases separated the two germline ends.